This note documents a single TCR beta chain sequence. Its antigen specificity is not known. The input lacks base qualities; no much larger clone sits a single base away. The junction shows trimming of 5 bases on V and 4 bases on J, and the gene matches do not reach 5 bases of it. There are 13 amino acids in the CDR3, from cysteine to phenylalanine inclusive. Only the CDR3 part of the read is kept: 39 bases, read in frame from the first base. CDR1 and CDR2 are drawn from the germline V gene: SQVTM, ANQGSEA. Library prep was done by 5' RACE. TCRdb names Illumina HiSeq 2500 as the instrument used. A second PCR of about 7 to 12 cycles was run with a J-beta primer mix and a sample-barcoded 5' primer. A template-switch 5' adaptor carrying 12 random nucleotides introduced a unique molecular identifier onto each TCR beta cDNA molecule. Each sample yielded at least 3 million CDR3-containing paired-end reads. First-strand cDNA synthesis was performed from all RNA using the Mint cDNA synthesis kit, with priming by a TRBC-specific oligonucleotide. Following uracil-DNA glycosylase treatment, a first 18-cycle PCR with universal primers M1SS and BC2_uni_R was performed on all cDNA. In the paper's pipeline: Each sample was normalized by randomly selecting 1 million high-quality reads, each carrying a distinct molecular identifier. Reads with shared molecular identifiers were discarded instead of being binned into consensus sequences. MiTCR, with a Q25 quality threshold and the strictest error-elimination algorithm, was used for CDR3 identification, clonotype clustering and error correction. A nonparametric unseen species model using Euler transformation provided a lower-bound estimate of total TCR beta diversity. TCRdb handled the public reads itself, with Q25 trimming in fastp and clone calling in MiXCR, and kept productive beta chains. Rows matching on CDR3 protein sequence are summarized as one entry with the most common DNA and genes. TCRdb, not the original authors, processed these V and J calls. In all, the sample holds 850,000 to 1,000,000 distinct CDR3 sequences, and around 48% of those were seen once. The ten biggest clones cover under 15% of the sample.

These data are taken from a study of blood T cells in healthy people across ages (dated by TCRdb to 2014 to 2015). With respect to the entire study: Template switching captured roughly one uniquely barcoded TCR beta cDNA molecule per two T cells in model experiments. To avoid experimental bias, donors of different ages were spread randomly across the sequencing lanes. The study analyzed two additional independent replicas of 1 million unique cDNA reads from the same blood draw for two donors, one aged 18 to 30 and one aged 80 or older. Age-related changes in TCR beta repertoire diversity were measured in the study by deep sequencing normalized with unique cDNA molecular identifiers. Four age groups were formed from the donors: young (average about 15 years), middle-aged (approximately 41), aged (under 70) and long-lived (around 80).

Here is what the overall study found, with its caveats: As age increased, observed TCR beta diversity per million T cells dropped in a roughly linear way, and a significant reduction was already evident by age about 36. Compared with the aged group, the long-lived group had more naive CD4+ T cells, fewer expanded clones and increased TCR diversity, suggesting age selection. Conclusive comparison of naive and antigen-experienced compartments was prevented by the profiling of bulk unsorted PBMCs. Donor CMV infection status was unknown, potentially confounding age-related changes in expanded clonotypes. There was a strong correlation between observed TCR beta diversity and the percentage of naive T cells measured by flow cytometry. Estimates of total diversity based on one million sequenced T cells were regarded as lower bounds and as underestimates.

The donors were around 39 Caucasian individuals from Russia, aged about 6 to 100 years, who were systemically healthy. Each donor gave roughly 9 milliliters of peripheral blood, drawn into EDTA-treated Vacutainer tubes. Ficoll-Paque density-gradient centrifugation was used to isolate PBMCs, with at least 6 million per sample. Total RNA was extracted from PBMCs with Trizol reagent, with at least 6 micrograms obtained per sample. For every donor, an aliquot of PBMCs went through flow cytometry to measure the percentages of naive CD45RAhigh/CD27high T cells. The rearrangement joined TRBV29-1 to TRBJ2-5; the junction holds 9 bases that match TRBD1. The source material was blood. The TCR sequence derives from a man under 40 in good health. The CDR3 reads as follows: CSVLGQGSETQYF. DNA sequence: TGCAGCGTTTTAGGACAGGGGTCAGAGACCCAGTACTTC.